This T cell receptor beta chain was recovered during a study of blood T cell repertoires in COVID-19. The overall study: Acute and convalescent COVID-19 specimens originated in the United States, Italy and Spain. The analysed material was cDNA or gDNA that came from T cells, B-cell-depleted T cells, or PBMCs.

Authors' data handling: Quantification of nucleated cells was approximated via reference gene primer amplification. The repertoire was sequenced with immunoSEQ multiplex PCR; TCRdb's copy has only in-frame clones and lacks some. That table furnishes V, J and clone size, whereas the DNA furnished D and trimming. The table lists some 160,000 clones, around 89% of them singletons, with 2.5% to 3.5% in the top ten. This clone was detected only a few times. The CDR3 is made up of 20 amino acids. Germline V lookup: CDR1 ENHRY, CDR2 SYGVKD. Trimming shortened V by 0 bases and J by 0 bases, and 18 bases separated the two germline ends.

Sequenced material: peripheral blood. The clonotype originates from a woman aged 55-75 years with active COVID-19. The chain joins TRBV10-3 to TRBJ2-6, with a tentative D call TRBD2 (6 bases). The CDR3 sequence: CAISESEQGRLGSGANVLTF. In nucleotides, the CDR3 is TGTGCCATCAGTGAGTCAGAACAAGGGAGGTTGGGCTCTGGGGCCAACGTCCTGACTTTC.